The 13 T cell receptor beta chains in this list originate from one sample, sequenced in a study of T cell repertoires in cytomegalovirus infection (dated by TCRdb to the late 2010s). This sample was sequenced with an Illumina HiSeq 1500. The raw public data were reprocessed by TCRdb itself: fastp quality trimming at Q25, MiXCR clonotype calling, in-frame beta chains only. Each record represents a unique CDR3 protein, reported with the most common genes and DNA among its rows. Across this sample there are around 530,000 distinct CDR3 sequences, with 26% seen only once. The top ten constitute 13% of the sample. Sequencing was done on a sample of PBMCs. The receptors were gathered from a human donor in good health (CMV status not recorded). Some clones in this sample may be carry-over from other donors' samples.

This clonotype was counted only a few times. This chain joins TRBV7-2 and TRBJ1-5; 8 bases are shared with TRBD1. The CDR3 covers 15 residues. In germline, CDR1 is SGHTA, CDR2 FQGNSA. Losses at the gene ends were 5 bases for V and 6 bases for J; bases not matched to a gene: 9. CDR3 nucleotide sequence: TGTGCCAGCAGCCGACAGGGACAGGCGGGTCAGCCCCAGCATTTT. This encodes CASSRQGQAGQPQHF.

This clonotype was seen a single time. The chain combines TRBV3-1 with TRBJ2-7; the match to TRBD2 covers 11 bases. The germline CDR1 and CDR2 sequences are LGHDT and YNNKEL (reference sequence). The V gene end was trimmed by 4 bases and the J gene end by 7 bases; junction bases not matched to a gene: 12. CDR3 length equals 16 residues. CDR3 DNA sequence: TGTGCCAGCAGCCGAATAGCGGGAGGGCGGGGTTGGGAGCAGTACTTC. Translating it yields CASSRIAGGRGWEQYF.

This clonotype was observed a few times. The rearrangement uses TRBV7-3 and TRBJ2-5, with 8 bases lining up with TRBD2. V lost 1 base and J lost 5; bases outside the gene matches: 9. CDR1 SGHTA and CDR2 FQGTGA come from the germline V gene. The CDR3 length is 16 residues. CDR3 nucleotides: TGTGCCAGCAGCTTAAAACCCGGACTAGCCGGGGAGACCCAGTACTTC. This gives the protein CASSLKPGLAGETQYF.

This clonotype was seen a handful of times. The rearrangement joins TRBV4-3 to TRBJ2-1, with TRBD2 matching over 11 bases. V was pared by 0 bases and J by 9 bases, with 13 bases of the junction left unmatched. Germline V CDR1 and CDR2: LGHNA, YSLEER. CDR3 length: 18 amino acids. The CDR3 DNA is TGCGCCAGCAGCCAAGAAACCCATAGCGGGAGGGCCCTCTTTGAGCAGTTCTTC. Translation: CASSQETHSGRALFEQFF.

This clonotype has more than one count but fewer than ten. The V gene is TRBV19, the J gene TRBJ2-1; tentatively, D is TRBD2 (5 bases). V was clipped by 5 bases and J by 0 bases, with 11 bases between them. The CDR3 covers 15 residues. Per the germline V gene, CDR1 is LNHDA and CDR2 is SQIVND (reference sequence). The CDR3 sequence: CASSYGESSYNEQFF. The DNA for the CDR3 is TGTGCCAGTAGTTACGGGGAGAGCTCCTACAATGAGCAGTTCTTC.

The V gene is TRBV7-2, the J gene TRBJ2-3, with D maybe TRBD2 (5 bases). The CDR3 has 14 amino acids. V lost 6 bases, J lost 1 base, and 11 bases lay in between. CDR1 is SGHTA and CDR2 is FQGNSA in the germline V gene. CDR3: CASREGGGTDTQYF. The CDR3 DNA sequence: TGTGCCAGCAGAGAAGGAGGAGGCACAGATACGCAGTATTTT. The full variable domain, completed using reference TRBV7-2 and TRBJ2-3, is GAGVSQSPSNKVTEKGKDVELRCDPISGHTALYWYRQSLGQGLEFLIYFQGNSAPDKSGLPSDRFSAERTGGSVSTLTIQRTQQEDSAVYLCASREGGGTDTQYFGPGTRLTVL.

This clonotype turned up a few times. This CDR3 is CSGQSRGETQYF. The CDR3 bases are TGCAGCGGCCAGTCCAGGGGGGAGACCCAGTACTTC. This chain uses TRBV29-1 with TRBJ2-5; 7 bases fit TRBD1. With 7 bases clipped from V and 5 bases from J, the junction kept 7 bases outside the gene matches. Germline CDR1 SQVTM, CDR2 ANQGSEA. The length of the CDR3 is 12 residues. The full variable domain, completed using reference TRBV29-1 and TRBJ2-5, is SAVISQKPSRDICQRGTSLTIQCQVDSQVTMMFWYRQQPGQSLTLIATANQGSEATYESGFVIDKFPISRPNLTFSTLTVSNMSPEDSSIYLCSGQSRGETQYFGPGTRLLVL.

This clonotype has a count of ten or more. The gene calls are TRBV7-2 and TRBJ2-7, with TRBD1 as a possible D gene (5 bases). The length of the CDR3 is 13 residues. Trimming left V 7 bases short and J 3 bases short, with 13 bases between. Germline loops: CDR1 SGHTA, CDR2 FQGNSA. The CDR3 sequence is CASKSQGLYEQYF. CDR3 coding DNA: TGTGCCAGCAAGAGCCAGGGTCTCTACGAGCAGTACTTC.

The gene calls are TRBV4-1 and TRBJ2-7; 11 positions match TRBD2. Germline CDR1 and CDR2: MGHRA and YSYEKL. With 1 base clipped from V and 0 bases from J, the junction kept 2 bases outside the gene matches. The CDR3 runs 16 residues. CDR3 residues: CASSQATSGTSYEQYF. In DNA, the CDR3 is TGCGCCAGCAGCCAAGCGACTAGCGGGACCTCCTACGAGCAGTACTTC.

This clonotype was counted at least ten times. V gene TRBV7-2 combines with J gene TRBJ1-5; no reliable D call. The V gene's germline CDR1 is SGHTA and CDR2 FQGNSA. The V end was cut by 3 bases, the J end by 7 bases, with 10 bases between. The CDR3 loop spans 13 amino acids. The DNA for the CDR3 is TGTGCCAGCAGCTTGAAGGGATCCCAGCCCCAGCATTTT. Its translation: CASSLKGSQPQHF.

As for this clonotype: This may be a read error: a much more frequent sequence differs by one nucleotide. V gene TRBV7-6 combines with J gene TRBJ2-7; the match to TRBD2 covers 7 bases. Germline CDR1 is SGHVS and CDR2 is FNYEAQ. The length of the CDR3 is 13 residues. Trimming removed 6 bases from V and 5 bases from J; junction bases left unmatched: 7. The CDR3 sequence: CASRSEGGDEQYF. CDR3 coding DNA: TGTGCCAGCAGATCAGAGGGAGGGGACGAGCAGTACTTC.

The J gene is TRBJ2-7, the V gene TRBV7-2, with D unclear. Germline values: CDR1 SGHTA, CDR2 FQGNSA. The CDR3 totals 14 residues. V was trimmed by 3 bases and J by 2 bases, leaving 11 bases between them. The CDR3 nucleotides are TGTGCCAGCAGCTTGTCTACGCTCCCCTACGAGCAGTACGTC. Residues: CASSLSTLPYEQYV.

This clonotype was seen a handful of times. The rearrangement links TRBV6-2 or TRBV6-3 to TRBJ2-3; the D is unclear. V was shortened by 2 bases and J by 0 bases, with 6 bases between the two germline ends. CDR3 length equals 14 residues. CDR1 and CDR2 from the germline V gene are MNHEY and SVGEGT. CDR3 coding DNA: TGTGCCAGCAGTTACGAGACTAGCACAGATACGCAGTATTTT. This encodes CASSYETSTDTQYF.